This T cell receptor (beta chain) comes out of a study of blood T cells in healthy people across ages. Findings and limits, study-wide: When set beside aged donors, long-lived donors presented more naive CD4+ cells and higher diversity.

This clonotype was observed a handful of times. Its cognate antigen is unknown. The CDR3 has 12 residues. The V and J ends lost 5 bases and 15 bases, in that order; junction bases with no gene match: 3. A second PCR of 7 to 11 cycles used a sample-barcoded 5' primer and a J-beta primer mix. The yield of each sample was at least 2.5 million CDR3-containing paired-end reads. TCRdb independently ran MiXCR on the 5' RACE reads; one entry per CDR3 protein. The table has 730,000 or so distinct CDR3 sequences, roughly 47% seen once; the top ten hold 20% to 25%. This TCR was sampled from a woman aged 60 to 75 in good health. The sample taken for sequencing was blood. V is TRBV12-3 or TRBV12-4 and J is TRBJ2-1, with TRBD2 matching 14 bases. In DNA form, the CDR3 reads TGTGCCAGCAGTAGGACTAGCGGGGGGCTGTTCTTC. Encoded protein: CASSRTSGGLFF.